One sample yielded the 20 T cell receptor beta chains listed below, sequenced in a study of CD8+ T cells in alopecia areata. RNA, once extracted, was reverse transcribed into cDNA for use as the sequencing template. This table comes from immunoSEQ multiplex PCR, and its TCRdb copy is limited to in-frame clones, with some not included. The data contain approximately 150,000 clones, 55% of them singletons. Input material: CD4+ T cells sorted from blood. Every receptor here comes from a human donor in good health.

The chain couples TRBV19 to TRBJ1-1; TRBD1 aligns across 9 bases. The CDR3 runs to 13 residues. The V gene end was trimmed by 8 bases and the J gene end by 4 bases; junction bases not matched to a gene: 5. Germline CDR1 LNHDA, CDR2 SQIVND (reference sequence). CDR3 loop: CASSGTGSTEAFF. CDR3 nucleotide sequence: TGTGCCAGTTCGGGGACAGGGAGCACTGAAGCTTTCTTT.

The J gene is TRBJ2-5, the V gene TRBV30; D is undetermined. The V gene lost 0 bases and the J gene lost 10 bases, with 18 bases spanning the gap. Germline V gene lookup returns CDR1 GTSNPN and CDR2 SVGIG (reference sequence). The CDR3 consists of 14 residues. As DNA, the CDR3 is TGTGCCTGGAGTGTCGACTCTTACCGCCAGGACCAGTACTTC. It translates to CAWSVDSYRQDQYF.

This clone was recorded at least ten times. The chain combines TRBV29-1 with TRBJ1-4, with D unresolved. Germline V gene lookup returns CDR1 SQVTM and CDR2 ANQGSEA. The ends were cut back, 5 bases at V and 11 bases at J, with 9 bases in the middle. The CDR3 loop spans 10 amino acids. CDR3 coding DNA: TGCAGCGTTTGGACCGGGAAACTGTTTTTT. It is translated as CSVWTGKLFF.

This chain connects TRBV6-5 to TRBJ2-5; D remains unclear. CDR1 is MNHEY, CDR2 SVGAGI, per germline. The CDR3 contains 13 residues. Trimming shortened V by 4 bases and J by 5 bases, and 11 bases separated the two germline ends. This chain's CDR3 is CASSSWLAETQYF. The CDR3 DNA reads as TGTGCCAGCAGTTCCTGGTTGGCGGAGACCCAGTACTTC.

The gene calls are TRBV30 and TRBJ2-2; D call uncertain. The CDR3 has 14 amino acids. CDR1 is GTSNPN and CDR2 is SVGIG in the germline V gene (reference sequence). Trimming left V 3 bases short and J 8 bases short, with 16 bases between. The chain's CDR3 is CAWSPLRTSGELFF. The CDR3 DNA is TGTGCCTGGAGCCCCTTACGTACTTCAGGGGAGCTGTTTTTT.

This clone was counted many times. V gene TRBV19 combines with J gene TRBJ2-3, with D perhaps being TRBD1 or TRBD2 (5 bases each). Germline CDR1 LNHDA, CDR2 SQIVND (reference sequence). The V end lost 6 bases, the J end lost 3 bases, and 16 bases lay between the germline ends. The CDR3 sequence is 15 residues long. The CDR3 reads CASRSLGGVTDTQYF. The CDR3, as DNA: TGTGCCAGTAGGTCCCTTGGGGGAGTTACAGATACGCAGTATTTT. The full variable domain, in which reference TRBV19 and TRBJ2-3 provide the parts outside the CDR3, is DGGITQSPKYLFRKEGQNVTLSCEQNLNHDAMYWYRQDPGQGLRLIYYSQIVNDFQKGDIAEGYSVSREKKESFPLTVTSAQKNPTAFYLCASRSLGGVTDTQYFGPGTRLTVL.

This chain links TRBV4-1 with TRBJ1-2, with D unclear. CDR1 is MGHRA, CDR2 YSYEKL, per germline. V was shortened by 3 bases and J by 2 bases, with 22 bases between the two germline ends. The CDR3 sequence is 18 residues long. As DNA, the CDR3 is TGCGCCAGCAGCCACGCCCGTACGGGGAGATCGGGGAACTATGGCTACACCTTC. Amino acid sequence: CASSHARTGRSGNYGYTF.

This clone was observed a handful of times. CDR3 sequence (DNA): TGTGCCAGCAGTTTCCCTAACCGACTAGCGCCGCTTACCTACGAGCAGTACTTC. It encodes CASSFPNRLAPLTYEQYF. The gene calls are TRBV28 and TRBJ2-7; TRBD2 matches at 8 bases. The J segment lost 2 bases and the V segment lost 3 bases, leaving 15 bases of the junction unmatched. Germline V gene lookup returns CDR1 MDHEN and CDR2 SYDVKM. This CDR3 contains 18 residues.

The chain recombines TRBV29-1 with TRBJ2-3; the D call may be TRBD1 or TRBD2 (6 bases each). V was pared by 7 bases and J by 6 bases, with 11 bases between. Germline assignment: CDR1 SQVTM and CDR2 ANQGSEA. The CDR3 spans 11 residues. CDR3 in amino acids: CSGQEGDTQYF. The CDR3 coding sequence is TGCAGCGGACAGGAGGGTGATACGCAGTATTTT.

This clone appeared a few times. The V and J genes are TRBV19 and TRBJ2-1, with 10 positions matching TRBD2. CDR1 is LNHDA and CDR2 is SQIVND in the germline V gene (reference sequence). Unmatched junction bases numbered 7, after V lost 7 bases and J lost 7 bases. CDR3 length: 14 residues. The CDR3 is CASILAGVENEQFF. CDR3 nucleotides: TGTGCCAGTATTCTAGCGGGAGTAGAAAATGAGCAGTTCTTC.

The chain recombines TRBV29-1 with TRBJ2-1; D unresolved. Germline loops: CDR1 SQVTM, CDR2 ANQGSEA. This CDR3 comprises 14 residues. The V and J ends lost 2 bases and 1 base respectively, with 9 bases between them. CDR3 protein: CSVEKGRSYNEQFF. The CDR3 nucleotides read TGCAGCGTTGAAAAGGGCCGATCCTACAATGAGCAGTTCTTC.

CDR3 amino acids: CAWRDRDRGGEQYF. CDR3 bases: TGTGCCTGGAGGGACCGGGACAGGGGGGGCGAGCAGTACTTC. J is TRBJ2-7 and V is TRBV30, with 11 bases identical to TRBD1. The CDR3 is made up of 14 amino acids. The V segment lost 3 bases and the J segment 6 bases; nucleotides outside the gene matches: 7. Germline V gene sequence: CDR1 GTSNPN, CDR2 SVGIG (reference sequence).

The V call is TRBV29-1, the J call TRBJ2-1; 8 bases map to TRBD1. Germline V gene sequence: CDR1 SQVTM, CDR2 ANQGSEA. The CDR3 sequence is 16 residues long. The J segment lost 8 bases and the V segment lost 4 bases, leaving 16 bases of the junction unmatched. The CDR3 loop is CSVVSPGTGGLDEQFF. CDR3 bases: TGCAGCGTTGTGTCCCCCGGGACAGGTGGTCTAGATGAGCAGTTCTTC.

The chain has TRBV28 and TRBJ2-5; TRBD1 matches at 9 bases. The CDR3 has 15 amino acids. Per germline, CDR1 MDHEN and CDR2 SYDVKM. The J segment lost 4 bases and the V segment lost 8 bases, leaving 11 bases of the junction unmatched. The CDR3 is CASGNRDRVGETQYF. CDR3 sequence (DNA): TGTGCCAGCGGAAACCGGGACAGGGTTGGAGAGACCCAGTACTTC.

This sequence joins TRBV30 and TRBJ1-1; the D is unclear. V was shortened by 8 bases and J by 10 bases, with 29 bases between the two germline ends. The CDR3 length is 15 residues. CDR1 and CDR2 (germline): GTSNPN, SVGIG (reference sequence). CDR3: CAVKVPLRAKLRAFF. In DNA form, the CDR3 reads TGTGCCGTTAAGGTCCCACTCCGGGCCAAATTGCGAGCTTTCTTT.

J is TRBJ2-7 and V is TRBV29-1, with D perhaps being TRBD1 or TRBD2 (7 bases each). From germline, CDR1 is SQVTM and CDR2 ANQGSEA. V was trimmed by 4 bases and J by 3 bases, leaving 19 bases between them. The CDR3 loop spans 15 amino acids. The CDR3 loop reads CSVGFSGTDYYEQYF. In DNA form, the CDR3 reads TGCAGCGTTGGGTTCAGCGGGACAGACTACTACGAGCAGTACTTC.

This chain links TRBV7-2 with TRBJ2-1; 11 bases map to TRBD2. The trim removed 6 bases at V and 4 bases at J, leaving 5 bases unmatched. This CDR3 spans 15 amino acids. Germline lookup yields CDR1 SGHTA and CDR2 FQGNSA. The CDR3 sequence is CASSRGLAVYNEQFF. CDR3 DNA sequence: TGTGCCAGCAGTCGGGGACTAGCGGTATACAATGAGCAGTTCTTC.

This clone was seen only a few times. This CDR3 is also generated by other DNA sequences in the sample. V usage is TRBV5-1 and J usage is TRBJ2-7; 7 bases are a match to TRBD1. With V trimmed by 5 bases and J by 3 bases, 2 bases remained unmatched. Germline V lookup: CDR1 SGHRS, CDR2 YFSETQ. This CDR3 contains 12 residues. The CDR3 DNA is TGCGCCAGCAGTCGGGACAGCTACGAGCAGTACTTC. It codes for CASSRDSYEQYF.

This clone showed up just a few times. This chain joins TRBV10-3 and TRBJ2-1; 7 positions match TRBD1. This CDR3 comprises 13 residues. Germline V gene lookup returns CDR1 ENHRY and CDR2 SYGVKD. With 6 bases clipped from V and 3 bases from J, the junction kept 2 bases outside the gene matches. CDR3 DNA: TGTGCCATCAGCCGGGACAGCTACAATGAGCAGTTCTTC. Translated, it gives CAISRDSYNEQFF.

The chain has TRBV2 and TRBJ1-1; D possibly corresponds to TRBD1 (6 bases). Trimming stripped 7 bases from V and 6 bases from J, with 15 bases between. CDR3 length: 13 amino acids. Per germline, CDR1 SNHLY and CDR2 FYNNEI. The CDR3 here is CASTNGGRSEAFF. The CDR3 coding sequence is TGTGCCAGCACGAACGGGGGGCGGTCTGAAGCTTTCTTT.